These T cell receptor beta chains were read from a single sample in a study of blood T cell repertoires in COVID-19. Assay used: immunoSEQ multiplex PCR; TCRdb lists only in-frame clones, some missing. The sample lists around 140,000 clones; 84% were seen once. The sample was peripheral blood. These TCRs come from a man aged 60-69 years with acute or convalescent COVID-19. The CDR3 runs from the conserved cysteine through the conserved F or W. The D gene is left open where the match is weak. The size entry is marked missing in some rows and otherwise reads once, few, many or a size class.

>.|once|TRBJ1-2|TRBV6-4
CASAPRSGALDGYTF
TGTGCCAGCGCACCAAGGTCTGGGGCGCTAGATGGCTACACCTTC
>.|.|TRBJ2-2|TRBV3-1/TRBV3-2
CASSPEARYGELFF
TGTGCCAGCAGCCCTGAGGCTCGTTACGGGGAGCTGTTTTTT
>TRBD1|.|TRBJ2-7|TRBV5-1
CASSLPRDRGHEQYF
TGCGCCAGCAGTTTGCCTCGGGACAGGGGCCACGAGCAGTACTTC
>.|.|TRBJ1-2|TRBV5-1
CASTNNYGYTF
TGCGCCAGCACCAATAACTATGGCTACACCTTC
>.|.|TRBJ2-5|TRBV10-3
CAISGNSGQETQYF
TGTGCCATCAGTGGCAATTCCGGCCAAGAGACCCAGTACTTC
>.|once|TRBJ1-1|TRBV19
CASSVQGDRNTEAFF
TGTGCCAGTAGTGTGCAGGGCGACAGGAACACTGAAGCTTTCTTT
>TRBD1|.|TRBJ1-1|TRBV6-1
CASSGQRQGPNTEAFF
TGTGCCAGCAGTGGCCAGAGACAGGGACCGAACACTGAAGCTTTCTTT
>TRBD2|.|TRBJ2-3|TRBV5-1
CASSSAGASTDTQYF
TGCGCCAGCAGCTCAGCGGGGGCCAGCACAGATACGCAGTATTTT
>.|.|TRBJ2-7|TRBV25-1
CASSQTDISYEQYF
TGTGCCAGCAGTCAAACGGACATATCCTACGAGCAGTACTTC
>.|.|TRBJ1-5|TRBV12-3/TRBV12-4
CASSSGGNQPQHF
TGTGCCAGCAGTTCCGGGGGCAATCAGCCCCAGCATTTT
>TRBD2|.|TRBJ2-1|TRBV7-9
CASSSRTSVFLRQFF
TGTGCCAGCAGCTCCCGGACTAGCGTGTTCCTTCGGCAGTTCTTC
>TRBD2|.|TRBJ2-7|TRBV7-6
CASSPRTSGSYEQYF
TGTGCCAGCAGCCCTCGGACTAGCGGGAGTTACGAGCAGTACTTC
>.|.|TRBJ2-1|TRBV5-1
CASSFSRNEQFF
TGCGCCAGCAGCTTCTCTCGTAATGAGCAGTTCTTC
>TRBD1|.|TRBJ1-2|TRBV20-1
CSVRQGSGYTF
TGCAGTGTTCGACAGGGAAGTGGCTACACCTTC
>.|.|TRBJ1-4|TRBV7-9
CASSGGVYEKLFF
TGTGCCAGCTCCGGGGGAGTTTATGAAAAACTGTTTTTT
>TRBD1|.|TRBJ1-5|TRBV19
CASSSFETGGVRGNQPQHF
TGTGCCAGTAGTAGTTTCGAAACAGGGGGTGTGCGAGGCAATCAGCCCCAGCATTTT
>TRBD1|.|TRBJ2-5|TRBV28
CASSHQQGLGKETQYF
TGTGCCAGCAGTCACCAACAGGGGCTGGGGAAAGAGACCCAGTACTTC
>.|many|TRBJ2-7|TRBV30
CAWSRPGGKEQYF
TGTGCCTGGAGTCGACCCGGCGGGAAAGAGCAGTACTTC
>.|.|TRBJ2-7|TRBV6-6
CASLGHSSAYEQYF
TGTGCCAGCTTGGGACATTCCAGCGCCTACGAGCAGTACTTC
>.|.|TRBJ2-2|TRBV11-1
CASSLKTGNTGELFF
TGTGCCAGCAGCTTAAAAACAGGGAACACCGGGGAGCTGTTTTTT
>TRBD1|.|TRBJ2-2|TRBV7-9
CASSPPGTAGELFF
TGTGCCAGCAGCCCGCCCGGGACAGCCGGGGAGCTGTTTTTT
>TRBD1|once|TRBJ2-7|TRBV19
CASSPRDRDRYEQYF
TGTGCCAGTAGTCCACGGGACAGGGATCGCTACGAGCAGTACTTC
>.|.|TRBJ2-7|TRBV7-8
CASSQNRGEQYF
TGTGCCAGCAGCCAAAATAGAGGCGAGCAGTACTTC
>TRBD2|.|TRBJ2-1|TRBV3-1/TRBV3-2
CASSQRGSGRHNEQFF
TGTGCCAGCAGTCAGAGGGGTAGCGGGCGTCACAATGAGCAGTTCTTC
>.|.|TRBJ2-1|TRBV27
CASSLTGRTNNEQFF
TGTGCCAGCAGTTTAACGGGACGGACTAATAATGAGCAGTTCTTC
>TRBD2|.|TRBJ2-3|TRBV11-2
CASSLSILGTSVPDTQYF
TGTGCCAGCAGCTTATCGATCCTGGGGACTAGCGTGCCGGATACGCAGTATTTT
>.|.|TRBJ1-3|TRBV5-1
CASSPGQLSGNTIYF
TGCGCCAGCAGCCCCGGACAACTCTCTGGAAACACCATATATTTT
>TRBD1|.|TRBJ2-1|TRBV19
CASSIPGQSYNEQFF
TGTGCCAGTAGTATTCCGGGACAGAGTTACAATGAGCAGTTCTTC
>TRBD1|.|TRBJ1-6|TRBV10-2
CASRDRDNSPLHF
TGCGCCAGCCGGGACAGGGATAATTCACCCCTCCACTTT
>.|few|TRBJ2-1|TRBV10-2
CASRLVAAYNEQFF
TGCGCCAGCCGCCTCGTGGCAGCCTACAATGAGCAGTTCTTC
>TRBD1|.|TRBJ2-7|TRBV6-5
CASATGGKIEQYF
TGTGCCAGCGCGACAGGGGGCAAGATCGAGCAGTACTTC
>.|.|TRBJ1-1|TRBV21-1
CASSNGPGGMSEAFF
TGTGCCAGCAGCAACGGGCCGGGGGGAATGTCTGAAGCTTTCTTT